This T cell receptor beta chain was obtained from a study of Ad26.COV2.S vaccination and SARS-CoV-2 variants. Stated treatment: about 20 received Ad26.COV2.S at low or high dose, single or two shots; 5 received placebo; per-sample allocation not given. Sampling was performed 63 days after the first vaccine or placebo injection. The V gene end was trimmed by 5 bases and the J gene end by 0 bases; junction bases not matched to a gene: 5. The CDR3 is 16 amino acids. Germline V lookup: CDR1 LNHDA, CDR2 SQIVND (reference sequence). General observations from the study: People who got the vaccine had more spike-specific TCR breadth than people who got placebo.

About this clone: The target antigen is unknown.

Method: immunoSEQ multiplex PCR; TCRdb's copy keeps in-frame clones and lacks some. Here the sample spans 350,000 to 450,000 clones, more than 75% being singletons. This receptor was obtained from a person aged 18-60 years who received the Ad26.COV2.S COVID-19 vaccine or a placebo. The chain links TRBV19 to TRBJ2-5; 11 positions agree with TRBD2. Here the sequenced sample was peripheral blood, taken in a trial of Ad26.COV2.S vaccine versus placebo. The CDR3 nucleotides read TGTGCCAGTAGTCCCCGACTAGCGGGGAACCAAGAGACCCAGTACTTC. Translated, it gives CASSPRLAGNQETQYF.